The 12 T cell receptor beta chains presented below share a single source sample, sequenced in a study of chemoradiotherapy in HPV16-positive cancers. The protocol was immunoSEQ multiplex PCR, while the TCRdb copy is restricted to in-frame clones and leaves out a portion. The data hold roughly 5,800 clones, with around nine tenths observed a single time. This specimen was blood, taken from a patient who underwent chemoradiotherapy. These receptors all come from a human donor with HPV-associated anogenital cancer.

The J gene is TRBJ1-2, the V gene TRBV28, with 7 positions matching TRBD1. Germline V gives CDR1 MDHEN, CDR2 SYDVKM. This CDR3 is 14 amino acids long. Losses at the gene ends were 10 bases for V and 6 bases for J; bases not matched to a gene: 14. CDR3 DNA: TGTGCCACCATACAGGGGACCCAAAAGGATGGCTACACCTTC. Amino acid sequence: CATIQGTQKDGYTF.

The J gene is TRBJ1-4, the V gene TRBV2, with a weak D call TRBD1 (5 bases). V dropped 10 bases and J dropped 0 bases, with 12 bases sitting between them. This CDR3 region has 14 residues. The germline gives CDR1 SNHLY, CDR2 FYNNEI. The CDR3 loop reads CATRVRATNEKLFF. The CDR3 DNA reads TGTGCCACCAGGGTTCGGGCAACTAATGAAAAACTGTTTTTT.

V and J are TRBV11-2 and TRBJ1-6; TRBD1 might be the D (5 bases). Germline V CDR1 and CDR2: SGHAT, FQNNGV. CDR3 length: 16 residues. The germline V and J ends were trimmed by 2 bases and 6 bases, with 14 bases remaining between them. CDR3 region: CASSLRVLGGNSPLHF. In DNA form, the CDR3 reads TGTGCCAGCAGCTTAAGGGTTCTGGGGGGTAATTCACCCCTCCACTTT.

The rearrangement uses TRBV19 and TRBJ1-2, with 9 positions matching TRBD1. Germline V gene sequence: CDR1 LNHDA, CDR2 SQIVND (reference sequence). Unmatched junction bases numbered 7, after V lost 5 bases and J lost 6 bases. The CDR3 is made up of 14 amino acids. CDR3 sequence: CASSVGQGQDGYTF. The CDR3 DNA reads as TGTGCCAGTAGTGTTGGACAGGGGCAGGATGGCTACACCTTC.

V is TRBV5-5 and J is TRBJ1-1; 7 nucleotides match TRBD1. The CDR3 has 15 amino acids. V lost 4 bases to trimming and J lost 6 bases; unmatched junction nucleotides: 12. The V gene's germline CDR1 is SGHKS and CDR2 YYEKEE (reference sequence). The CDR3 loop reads CASSPRQGLGAEAFF. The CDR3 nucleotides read TGTGCCAGCAGCCCCCGACAGGGCCTGGGAGCTGAAGCTTTCTTT.

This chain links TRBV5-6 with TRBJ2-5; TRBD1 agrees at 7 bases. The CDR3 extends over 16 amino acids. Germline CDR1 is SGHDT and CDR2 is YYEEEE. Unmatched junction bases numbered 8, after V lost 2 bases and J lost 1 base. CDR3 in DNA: TGTGCCAGCAGCTTACCGGGACAGCCGCTCCAAGAGACCCAGTACTTC. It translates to CASSLPGQPLQETQYF.

CDR3 sequence (DNA): TGCGCCAGCAGCCAAGAAGTAGCTGGGACAAGCACCTTC. It specifies CASSQEVAGTSTF. The rearrangement joins TRBV4-3 to TRBJ1-2, with D tentatively TRBD1 (6 bases). This CDR3 contains 13 residues. Germline CDR1 LGHNA, CDR2 YSLEER. The V end lost 0 bases, the J end lost 13 bases, and 15 bases lay between the germline ends.

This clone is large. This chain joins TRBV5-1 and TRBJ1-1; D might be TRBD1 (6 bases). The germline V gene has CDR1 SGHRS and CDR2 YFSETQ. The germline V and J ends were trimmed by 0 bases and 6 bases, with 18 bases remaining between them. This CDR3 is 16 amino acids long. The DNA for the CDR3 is TGCGCCAGCAGCTTGGACGGATTACAGGGTAGGCCTGAAGCTTTCTTT. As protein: CASSLDGLQGRPEAFF.

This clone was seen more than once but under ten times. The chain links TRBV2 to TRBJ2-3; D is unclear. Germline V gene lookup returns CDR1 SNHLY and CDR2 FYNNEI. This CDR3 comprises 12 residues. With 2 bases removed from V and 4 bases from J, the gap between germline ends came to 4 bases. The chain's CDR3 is CASSESPDTQYF. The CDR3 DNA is TGTGCCAGCAGTGAATCTCCAGATACGCAGTATTTT.

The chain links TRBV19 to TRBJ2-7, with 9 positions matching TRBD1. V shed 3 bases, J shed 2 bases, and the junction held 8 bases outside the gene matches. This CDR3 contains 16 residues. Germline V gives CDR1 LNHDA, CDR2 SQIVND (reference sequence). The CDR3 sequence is CASSMVGQGGTYEQYF. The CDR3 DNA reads TGTGCCAGTAGTATGGTGGGACAGGGAGGGACCTACGAGCAGTACTTC.

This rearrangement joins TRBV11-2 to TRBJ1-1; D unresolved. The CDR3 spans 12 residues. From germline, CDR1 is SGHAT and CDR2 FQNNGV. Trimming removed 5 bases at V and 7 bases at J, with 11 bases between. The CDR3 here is CASSVRDNEAFF. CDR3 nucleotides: TGTGCCAGCAGCGTCCGAGACAATGAAGCTTTCTTT.

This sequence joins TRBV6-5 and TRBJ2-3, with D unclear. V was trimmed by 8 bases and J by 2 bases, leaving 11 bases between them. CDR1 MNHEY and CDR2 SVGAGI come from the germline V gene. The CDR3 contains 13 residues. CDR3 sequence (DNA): TGTGCCAGCGCCTCTTACTCCACAGATACGCAGTATTTT. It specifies CASASYSTDTQYF.